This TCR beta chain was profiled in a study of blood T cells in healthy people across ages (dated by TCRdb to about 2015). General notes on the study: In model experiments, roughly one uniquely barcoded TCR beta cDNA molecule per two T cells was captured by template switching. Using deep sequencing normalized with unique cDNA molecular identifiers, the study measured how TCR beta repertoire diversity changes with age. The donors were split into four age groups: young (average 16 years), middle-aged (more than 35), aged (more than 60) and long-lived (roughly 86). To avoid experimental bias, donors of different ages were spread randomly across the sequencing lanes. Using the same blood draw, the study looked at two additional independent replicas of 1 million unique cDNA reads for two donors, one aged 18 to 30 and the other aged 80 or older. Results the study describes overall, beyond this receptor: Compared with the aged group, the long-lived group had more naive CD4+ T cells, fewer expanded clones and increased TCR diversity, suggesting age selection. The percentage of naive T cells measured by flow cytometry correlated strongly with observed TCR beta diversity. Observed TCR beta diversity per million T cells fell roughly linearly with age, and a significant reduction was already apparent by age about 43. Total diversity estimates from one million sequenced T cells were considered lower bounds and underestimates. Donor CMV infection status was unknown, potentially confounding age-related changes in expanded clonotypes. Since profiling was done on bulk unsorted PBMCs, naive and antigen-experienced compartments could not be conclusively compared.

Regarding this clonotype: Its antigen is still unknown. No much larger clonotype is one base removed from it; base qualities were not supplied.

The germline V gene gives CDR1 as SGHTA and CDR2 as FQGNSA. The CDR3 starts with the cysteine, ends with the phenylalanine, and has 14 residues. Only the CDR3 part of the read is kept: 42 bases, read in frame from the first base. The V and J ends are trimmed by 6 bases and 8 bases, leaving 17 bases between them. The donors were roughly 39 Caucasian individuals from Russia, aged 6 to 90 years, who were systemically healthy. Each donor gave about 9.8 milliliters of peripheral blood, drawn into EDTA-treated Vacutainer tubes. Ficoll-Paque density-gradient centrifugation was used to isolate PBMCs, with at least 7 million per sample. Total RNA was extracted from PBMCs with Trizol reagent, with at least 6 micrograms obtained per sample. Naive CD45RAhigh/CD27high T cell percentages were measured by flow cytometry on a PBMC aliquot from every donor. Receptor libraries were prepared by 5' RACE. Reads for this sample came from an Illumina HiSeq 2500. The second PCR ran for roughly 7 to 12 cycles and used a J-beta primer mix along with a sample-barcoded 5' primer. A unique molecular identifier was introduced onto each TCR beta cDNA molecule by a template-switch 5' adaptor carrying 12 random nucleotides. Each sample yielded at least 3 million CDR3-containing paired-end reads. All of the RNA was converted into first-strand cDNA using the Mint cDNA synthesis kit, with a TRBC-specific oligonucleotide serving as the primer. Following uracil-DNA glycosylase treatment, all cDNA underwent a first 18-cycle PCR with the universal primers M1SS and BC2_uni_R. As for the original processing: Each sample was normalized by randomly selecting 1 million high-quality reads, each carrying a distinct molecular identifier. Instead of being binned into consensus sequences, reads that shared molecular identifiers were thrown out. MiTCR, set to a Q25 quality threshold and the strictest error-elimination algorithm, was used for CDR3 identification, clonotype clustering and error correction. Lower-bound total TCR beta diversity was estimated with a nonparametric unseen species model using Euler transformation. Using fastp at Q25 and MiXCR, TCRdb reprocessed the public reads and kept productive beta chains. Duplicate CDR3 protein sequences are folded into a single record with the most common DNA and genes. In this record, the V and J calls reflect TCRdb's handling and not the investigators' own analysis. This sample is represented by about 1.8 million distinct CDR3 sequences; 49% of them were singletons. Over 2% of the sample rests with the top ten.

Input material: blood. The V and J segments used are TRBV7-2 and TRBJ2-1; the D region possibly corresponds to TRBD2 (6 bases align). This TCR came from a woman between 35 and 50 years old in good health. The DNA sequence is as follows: TGTGCCAGCAGTTATAGGGACTTCGTCCATGAGCAGTTCTTC. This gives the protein CASSYRDFVHEQFF.